This TCR beta chain derives from a study of T cell responses to AZD1222 COVID-19 vaccine. Study conclusions and caveats: The sample set comprised mostly white British donors with more females, and clonal diversity was possibly underestimated. Unmutated regions of variants are reportedly targeted by nearly half of spike-specific TCRs.

The protocol was immunoSEQ multiplex PCR, while the TCRdb copy is restricted to in-frame clones and leaves out a portion. The sample holds 150,000 to 200,000 clones, around 88% seen once. About this clone: Its matching antigen is unknown.

Germline lookup yields CDR1 DFQATT and CDR2 SNEGSKA (reference sequence). The CDR3 contains 12 residues. V lost 3 bases, J lost 6 bases, and 10 bases lay in between. The rearrangement links TRBV20-1 to TRBJ2-3; D remains ambiguous. The source material was peripheral blood, sampled 28 days after the second AZD1222 dose. The clonotype was recovered from an adult who received the AZD1222 COVID-19 vaccine. CDR3 sequence: CSASNPTDTQYF. The CDR3 nucleotides read TGCAGTGCTAGTAACCCCACCGATACGCAGTATTTT.